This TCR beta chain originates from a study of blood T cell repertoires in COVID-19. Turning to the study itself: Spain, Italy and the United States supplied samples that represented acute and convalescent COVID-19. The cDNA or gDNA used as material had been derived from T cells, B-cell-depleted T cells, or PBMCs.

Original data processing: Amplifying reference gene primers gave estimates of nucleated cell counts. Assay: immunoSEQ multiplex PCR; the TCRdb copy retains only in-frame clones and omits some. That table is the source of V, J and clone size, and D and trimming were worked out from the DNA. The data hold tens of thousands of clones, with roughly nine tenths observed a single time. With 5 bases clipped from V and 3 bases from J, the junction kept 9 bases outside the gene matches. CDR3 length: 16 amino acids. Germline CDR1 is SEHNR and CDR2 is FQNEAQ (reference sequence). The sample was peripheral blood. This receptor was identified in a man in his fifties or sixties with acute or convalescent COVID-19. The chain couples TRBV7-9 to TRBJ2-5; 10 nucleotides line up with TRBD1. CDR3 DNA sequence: TGTGCCAGCAGCCCAAACGACAGGGGGCGGAAAGAGACCCAGTACTTC. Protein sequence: CASSPNDRGRKETQYF.